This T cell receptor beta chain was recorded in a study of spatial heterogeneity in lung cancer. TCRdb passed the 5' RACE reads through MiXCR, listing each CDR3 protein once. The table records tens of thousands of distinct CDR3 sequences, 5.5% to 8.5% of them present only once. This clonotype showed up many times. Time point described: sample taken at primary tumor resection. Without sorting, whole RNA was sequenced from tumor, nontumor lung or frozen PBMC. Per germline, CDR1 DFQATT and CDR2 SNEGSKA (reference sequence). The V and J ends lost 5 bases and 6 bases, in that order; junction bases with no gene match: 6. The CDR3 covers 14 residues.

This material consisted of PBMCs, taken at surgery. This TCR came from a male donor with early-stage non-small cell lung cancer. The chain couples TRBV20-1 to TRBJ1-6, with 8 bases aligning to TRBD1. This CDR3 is CSAPRQGINSPLHF. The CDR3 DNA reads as TGCAGTGCTCCCAGACAGGGGATTAATTCACCCCTCCACTTT.